These 17 T cell receptor beta chains were sequenced from one sample in a study of STAT5B mutations in CD4+ large granular lymphocyte leukemia. This table comes from immunoSEQ multiplex PCR, and its TCRdb copy is limited to in-frame clones, with some not included. The sample lists over 25,000 clones, around 81% occurring once. Sequenced input: CD4+ T cells from blood buffy coats. Receptors were obtained from a human donor in good health.

The genes are TRBV6-1 and TRBJ1-3, with no clear D. CDR1 and CDR2 (germline): MNHNS, SASEGT. The germline V and J ends were trimmed by 3 bases and 9 bases, with 18 bases remaining between them. This CDR3 spans 15 amino acids. This chain's CDR3 is CASSETPSHRGTIYF. The CDR3 DNA follows: TGTGCCAGCAGTGAGACACCTAGCCATCGGGGCACCATATATTTT.

This clone has only a few counts. The gene calls are TRBV18 and TRBJ1-4; unclear D gene. Germline CDR1 is KGHSH and CDR2 is LQKENI. V was clipped by 1 base and J by 0 bases, with 9 bases between them. This CDR3 has 16 amino acids. The CDR3 reads CASSPRTPATNEKLFF. CDR3 DNA sequence: TGTGCCAGCTCACCACGCACCCCTGCAACTAATGAAAAACTGTTTTTT. The full variable domain, completed using reference TRBV18 and TRBJ1-4, is NAGVMQNPRHLVRRRGQEARLRCSPMKGHSHVYWYRQLPEEGLKFMVYLQKENIIDESGMPKERFSAEFPKEGPSILRIQQVVRGDSAAYFCASSPRTPATNEKLFFGSGTQLSVL.

CDR3 coding DNA: TGTGCCAGCAGCGTAGCGCACTATGGCTACACCTTC. Translated, it gives CASSVAHYGYTF. The V gene is TRBV9, the J gene TRBJ1-2; D is undetermined. Trimming stripped 0 bases from V and 3 bases from J, with 3 bases between. The CDR3 extends over 12 amino acids. CDR1 and CDR2 from the germline V gene are SGDLS and YYNGEE.

J is TRBJ1-4 and V is TRBV15; TRBD1 matches at 7 bases. CDR3 size: 16 residues. CDR1 LNHNV and CDR2 YYDKDF come from the germline V gene (reference sequence). V lost 0 bases to trimming and J lost 7 bases; unmatched junction nucleotides: 8. The CDR3 DNA reads TGTGCCACCAGCAGAGATGAGGGGACAGCCGTTGAAAAACTGTTTTTT. The encoded protein is CATSRDEGTAVEKLFF. Full variable domain (missing parts from reference TRBV15 and TRBJ1-4): DAMVIQNPRYQVTQFGKPVTLSCSQTLNHNVMYWYQQKSSQAPKLLFHYYDKDFNNEADTPDNFQSRRPNTSFCFLDIRSPGLGDTAMYLCATSRDEGTAVEKLFFGSGTQLSVL.

This sequence joins TRBV6-1 and TRBJ2-5, with D unclear. Trimming removed 6 bases at V and 0 bases at J, with 11 bases between. CDR1 and CDR2 (germline): MNHNS, SASEGT. The CDR3 runs to 14 residues. The CDR3 coding sequence is TGTGCCAGCAGGGAAAACACGAACCAAGAGACCCAGTACTTC. This gives the protein CASRENTNQETQYF.

This chain links TRBV5-6 with TRBJ2-1; 13 bases match TRBD2. Germline loops: CDR1 SGHDT, CDR2 YYEEEE. The V and J ends lost 0 bases and 8 bases, in that order; junction bases with no gene match: 11. The length of the CDR3 is 18 residues. The CDR3: CASSLARTSGGLGDEQFF. The CDR3 DNA is TGTGCCAGCAGCTTGGCCAGGACTAGCGGGGGATTAGGCGATGAGCAGTTCTTC.

The chain recombines TRBV28 with TRBJ2-3; D tentatively fits TRBD1 or TRBD2 (5 bases each). The CDR3 totals 16 residues. The germline V gene has CDR1 MDHEN and CDR2 SYDVKM. The germline V and J ends were trimmed by 6 bases and 6 bases, with 22 bases remaining between them. CDR3 in DNA: TGTGCCAGCAGCTGGGGCTCGGGAATAATGGGGGATACGCAGTATTTT. It encodes CASSWGSGIMGDTQYF. Complete variable domain (other parts from reference TRBV28 and TRBJ2-3): DVKVTQSSRYLVKRTGEKVFLECVQDMDHENMFWYRQDPGLGLRLIYFSYDVKMKEKGDIPEGYSVSREKKERFSLILESASTNQTSMYLCASSWGSGIMGDTQYFGPGTRLTVL.

This clone was recorded only once. The V call is TRBV4-1, the J call TRBJ2-5; possibly TRBD1 for D (5 bases). The CDR3 is made up of 14 amino acids. Germline V gene sequence: CDR1 MGHRA, CDR2 YSYEKL. V gave up 0 bases and J gave up 3 bases, with 8 bases separating them. CDR3 region: CASSQDLTEETQYF. The DNA for the CDR3 is TGCGCCAGCAGCCAAGACCTGACAGAAGAGACCCAGTACTTC.

The sample holds a few counts of this clone. V and J are TRBV19 and TRBJ2-7; 13 nucleotides agree with TRBD2. There are 15 residues in the CDR3. Germline V gives CDR1 LNHDA, CDR2 SQIVND (reference sequence). V shed 5 bases and J 3 bases; nucleotides not matched to a gene: 4. As DNA, the CDR3 is TGTGCCAGTAGTTCCCGGACTAGCGGGAGCTACGAGCAGTACTTC. Its translation is CASSSRTSGSYEQYF.

The CDR3 nucleotides are TGCGCCAGCAGCCAAGATGTGTCTAGCGGCTCCTACGAGCAGTACTTC. It encodes CASSQDVSSGSYEQYF. The rearrangement joins TRBV4-3 to TRBJ2-5; 7 bases agree with TRBD2. Near its end, the DNA agrees better with TRBJ2-7, so the J call may be wrong. CDR3 size: 16 residues. Germline lookup yields CDR1 LGHNA and CDR2 YSLEER.

The genes are TRBV19 and TRBJ1-5; D is perhaps TRBD1 (5 bases). Germline CDR1 reads LNHDA; CDR2 reads SQIVND (reference sequence). This CDR3 spans 17 amino acids. Trimming left V 0 bases short and J 0 bases short, with 12 bases between. The CDR3 here is CASSIDLGHHSNQPQHF. For the CDR3, the DNA is TGTGCCAGTAGTATAGATCTCGGACACCATAGCAATCAGCCCCAGCATTTT.

V and J are TRBV4-3 and TRBJ1-6; D ambiguous. The germline V and J ends were trimmed by 0 bases and 15 bases, with 12 bases remaining between them. The CDR3 sequence is 13 residues long. The germline V gene has CDR1 LGHNA and CDR2 YSLEER. The CDR3 region has the DNA TGCGCCAGCAGCCAAGAACCGAGACTTCTCCTCCACTTT. Protein: CASSQEPRLLLHF.

In this sample, this clone turned up a few times. This chain uses TRBV5-6 with TRBJ1-5, with a possible D match to TRBD1 (6 bases). V was shortened by 1 base and J by 5 bases, with 10 bases between the two germline ends. The CDR3 has 14 amino acids. Germline CDR1 SGHDT, CDR2 YYEEEE. CDR3 bases: TGTGCCAGCAGCTTGAGGAGGGGGGATCAGCCCCAGCATTTT. Protein product: CASSLRRGDQPQHF.

The gene calls are TRBV6-1 and TRBJ2-6; D is unresolved. V lost 5 bases, J lost 5 bases, and 13 bases lay in between. CDR1 and CDR2 (germline): MNHNS, SASEGT. This CDR3 region has 15 residues. The CDR3 nucleotides are TGTGCCAGCAGTCCCCAGGCGCTGAGGGCCAACGTCCTGACTTTC. This translates into CASSPQALRANVLTF.

The V gene is TRBV2, the J gene TRBJ2-1; 8 bases agree with TRBD2. The trim removed 7 bases at V and 10 bases at J, leaving 9 bases unmatched. The CDR3 has 13 amino acids. Germline assignment: CDR1 SNHLY and CDR2 FYNNEI. CDR3 region: CASTSGRIGEQFF. The CDR3 DNA is TGTGCCAGCACGAGCGGGAGAATTGGAGAGCAGTTCTTC.

The gene calls are TRBV5-1 and TRBJ1-2, with TRBD1 matching 9 bases. There are 14 residues in the CDR3. CDR1 SGHRS and CDR2 YFSETQ come from the germline V gene. J gave up 6 bases and V 4 bases, and 7 bases lay outside the gene matches. The CDR3 reads CASSPGTGGDGYTF. The CDR3 DNA sequence: TGCGCCAGCAGCCCGGGAACAGGGGGCGATGGCTACACCTTC.

V gene TRBV9 combines with J gene TRBJ1-3; D is ambiguous. This CDR3 is 14 amino acids long. Germline values: CDR1 SGDLS, CDR2 YYNGEE. Trimming cost V 0 bases and J 1 base, with 5 bases left between them. CDR3 amino acids: CASSVAGSGNTIYF. The CDR3 region has the DNA TGTGCCAGCAGCGTAGCGGGATCTGGAAACACCATATATTTT.